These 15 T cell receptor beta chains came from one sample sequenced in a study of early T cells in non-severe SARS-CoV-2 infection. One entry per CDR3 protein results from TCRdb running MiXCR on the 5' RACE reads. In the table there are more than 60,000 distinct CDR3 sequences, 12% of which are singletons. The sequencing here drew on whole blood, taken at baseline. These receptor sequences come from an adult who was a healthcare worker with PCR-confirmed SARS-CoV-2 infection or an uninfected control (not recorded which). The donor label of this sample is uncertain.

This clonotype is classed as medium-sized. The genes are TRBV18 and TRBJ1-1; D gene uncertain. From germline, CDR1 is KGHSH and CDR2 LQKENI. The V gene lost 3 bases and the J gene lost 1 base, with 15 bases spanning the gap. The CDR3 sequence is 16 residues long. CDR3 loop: CASSPHGGQENTEAFF. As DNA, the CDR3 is TGTGCCAGCTCACCCCACGGAGGGCAGGAGAACACTGAAGCTTTCTTT.

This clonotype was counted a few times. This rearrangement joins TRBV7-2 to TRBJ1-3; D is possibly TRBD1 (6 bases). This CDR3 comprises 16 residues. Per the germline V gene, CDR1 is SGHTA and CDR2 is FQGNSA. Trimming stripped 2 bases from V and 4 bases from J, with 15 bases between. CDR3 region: CASSLYGGLRGNTIYF. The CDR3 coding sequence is TGTGCCAGCAGCTTATATGGGGGGCTTAGAGGAAACACCATATATTTT.

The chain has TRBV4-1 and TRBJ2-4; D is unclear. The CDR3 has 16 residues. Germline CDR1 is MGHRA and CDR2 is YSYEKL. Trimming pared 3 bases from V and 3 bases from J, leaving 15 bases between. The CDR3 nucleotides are TGCGCCAGCAGCCAGGGAAGGGCGTCAGGCAAAAACATTCAGTACTTC. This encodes CASSQGRASGKNIQYF.

In DNA, the CDR3 is TGCAGCGCGGACGGGAGCTCCTACAATGAGCAGTTCTTC. This sequence encodes CSADGSSYNEQFF. The chain couples TRBV29-1 to TRBJ2-1, with a weak D call TRBD2 (6 bases). Germline CDR1 reads SQVTM; CDR2 reads ANQGSEA. This CDR3 is built from 13 residues. With 7 bases removed from V and 0 bases from J, the gap between germline ends came to 10 bases.

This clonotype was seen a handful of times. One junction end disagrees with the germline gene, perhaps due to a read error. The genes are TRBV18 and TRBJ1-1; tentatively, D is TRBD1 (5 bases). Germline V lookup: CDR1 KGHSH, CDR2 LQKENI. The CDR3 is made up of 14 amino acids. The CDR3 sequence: CASSPLQGGTEAFF. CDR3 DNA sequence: TGTGCCAGCTCCCCACTCCAGGGAGGCACTGAAGCTTTCTTT.

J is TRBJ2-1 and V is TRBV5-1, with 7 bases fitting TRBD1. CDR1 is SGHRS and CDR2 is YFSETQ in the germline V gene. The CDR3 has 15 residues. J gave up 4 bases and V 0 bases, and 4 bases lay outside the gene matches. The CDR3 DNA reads TGCGCCAGCAGCTTGGAAGGGGGCATATACAATGAGCAGTTCTTC. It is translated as CASSLEGGIYNEQFF. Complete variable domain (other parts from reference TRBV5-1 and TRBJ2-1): KAGVTQTPRYLIKTRGQQVTLSCSPISGHRSVSWYQQTPGQGLQFLFEYFSETQRNKGNFPGRFSGRQFSNSRSEMNVSTLELGDSALYLCASSLEGGIYNEQFFGPGTRLTVL.

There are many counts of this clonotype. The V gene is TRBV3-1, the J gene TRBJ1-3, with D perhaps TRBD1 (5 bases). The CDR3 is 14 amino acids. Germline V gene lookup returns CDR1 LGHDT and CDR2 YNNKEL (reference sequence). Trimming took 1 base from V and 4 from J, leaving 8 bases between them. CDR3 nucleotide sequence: TGTGCCAGCAGCCAAGTGCCAGGGGGAAACACCATATATTTT. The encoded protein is CASSQVPGGNTIYF.

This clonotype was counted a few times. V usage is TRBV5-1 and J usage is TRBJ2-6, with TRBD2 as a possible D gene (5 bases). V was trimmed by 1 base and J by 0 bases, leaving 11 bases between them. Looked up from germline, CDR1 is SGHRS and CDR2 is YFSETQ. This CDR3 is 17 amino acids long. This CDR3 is CASSLWRATSGANVLTF. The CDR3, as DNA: TGCGCCAGCAGCTTGTGGCGGGCCACCTCTGGGGCCAACGTCCTGACTTTC.

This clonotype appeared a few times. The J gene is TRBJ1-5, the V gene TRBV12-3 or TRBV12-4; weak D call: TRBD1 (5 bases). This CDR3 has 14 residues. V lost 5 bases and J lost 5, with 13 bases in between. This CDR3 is CASSRTFYYQPQHF. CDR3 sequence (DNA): TGTGCCAGCAGTCGGACATTCTACTATCAGCCCCAGCATTTT.

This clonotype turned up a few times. The CDR3 DNA reads as TGTGCCAGCAGTTTGGGCACTAACTATGGCTACACCTTC. Translated: CASSLGTNYGYTF. The chain uses TRBV12-3 or TRBV12-4 and TRBJ1-2, with D hard to call. The CDR3 has 13 amino acids. V lost 3 bases and J lost 0, with 5 bases in between.

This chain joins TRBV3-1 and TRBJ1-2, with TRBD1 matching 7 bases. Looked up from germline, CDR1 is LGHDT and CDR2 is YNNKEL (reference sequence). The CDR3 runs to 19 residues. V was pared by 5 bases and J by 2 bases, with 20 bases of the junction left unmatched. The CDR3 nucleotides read TGTGCCAGCAGCACGGCAGGGGGAATGACAGGGTCAATCAACTATGGCTACACCTTC. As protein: CASSTAGGMTGSINYGYTF.

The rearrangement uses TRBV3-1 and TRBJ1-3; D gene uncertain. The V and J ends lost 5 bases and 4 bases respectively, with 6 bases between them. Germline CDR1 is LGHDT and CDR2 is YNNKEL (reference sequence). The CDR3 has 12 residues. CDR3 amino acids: CASSETGNTIYF. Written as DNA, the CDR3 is TGTGCCAGCAGCGAGACAGGAAACACCATATATTTT.

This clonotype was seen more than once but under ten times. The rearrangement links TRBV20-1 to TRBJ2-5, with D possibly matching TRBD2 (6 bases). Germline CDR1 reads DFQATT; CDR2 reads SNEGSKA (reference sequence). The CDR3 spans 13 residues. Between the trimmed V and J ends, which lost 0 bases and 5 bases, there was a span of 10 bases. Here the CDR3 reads CSAREGGPETQYF. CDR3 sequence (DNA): TGCAGTGCTAGAGAGGGAGGTCCGGAGACCCAGTACTTC.

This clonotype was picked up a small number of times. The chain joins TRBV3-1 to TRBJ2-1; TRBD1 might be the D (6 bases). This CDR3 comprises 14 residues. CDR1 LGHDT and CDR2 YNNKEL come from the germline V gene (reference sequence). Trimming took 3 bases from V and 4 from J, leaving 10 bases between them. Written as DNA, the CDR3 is TGTGCCAGCAGCCAGGGGGCGGGTTACAATGAGCAGTTCTTC. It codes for CASSQGAGYNEQFF.

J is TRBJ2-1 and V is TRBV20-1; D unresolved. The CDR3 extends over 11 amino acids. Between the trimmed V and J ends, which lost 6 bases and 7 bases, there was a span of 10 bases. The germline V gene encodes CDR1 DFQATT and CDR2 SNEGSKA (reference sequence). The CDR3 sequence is CSAYLENEQFF. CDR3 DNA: TGCAGTGCCTATCTAGAAAATGAGCAGTTCTTC.